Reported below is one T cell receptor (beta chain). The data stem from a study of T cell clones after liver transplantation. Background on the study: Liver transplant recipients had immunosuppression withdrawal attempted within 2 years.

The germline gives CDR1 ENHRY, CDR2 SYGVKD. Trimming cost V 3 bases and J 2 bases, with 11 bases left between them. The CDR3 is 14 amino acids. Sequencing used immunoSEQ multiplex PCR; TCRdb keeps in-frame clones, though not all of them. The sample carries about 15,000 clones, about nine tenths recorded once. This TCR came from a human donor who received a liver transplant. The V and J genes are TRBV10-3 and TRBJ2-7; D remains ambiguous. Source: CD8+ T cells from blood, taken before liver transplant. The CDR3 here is CAISETRNPYEQYF. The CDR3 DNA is TGTGCCATCAGTGAAACAAGAAATCCCTACGAGCAGTACTTC.